Detailed here is one T cell receptor (beta chain). The data were obtained in a study of control samples from healthy donors and cancer patients. Assay: immunoSEQ multiplex PCR; the TCRdb copy retains only in-frame clones and omits some. The sample yields some 130,000 clones, roughly 94% seen once. The CDR3 length is 14 residues. Trimming removed 4 bases from V and 4 bases from J, with 16 bases in between. In germline, CDR1 is GTSNPN, CDR2 SVGIG (reference sequence). The V gene is TRBV30, the J gene TRBJ1-1; D unresolved. This receptor was identified in a man between 25 and 39 years old in good health. Sequenced material: blood. The CDR3 here is CAWIPPPGSTEAFF. The CDR3 nucleotides read TGTGCCTGGATCCCTCCCCCAGGAAGCACTGAAGCTTTCTTT.